This T cell receptor beta chain was sequenced for a study of shared clonotypes between healthy human individuals. Study as a whole: A couple of women and three men aged 18 to 49 made up the donors.

Evenly divided among several immunoSEQ plates was the genomic DNA of each subset. Assay: immunoSEQ multiplex PCR; the TCRdb copy retains only in-frame clones and omits some. The repertoire consists of roughly 490,000 clones, with 79% occurring once and the leading ten covering about 12%. There are 14 residues in the CDR3. V was trimmed by 0 bases and J by 2 bases, leaving 7 bases between them. Germline V gene lookup returns CDR1 LNHDA and CDR2 SQIVND (reference sequence). Sequencing was carried out using PBMCs. This chain connects TRBV19 to TRBJ1-2; no reliable D call. The source of this sequence is a woman aged 40 to 50 in good health. Some clones in this sample may be carry-over from other donors' samples. The CDR3 reads CASSIEGRNYGYTF. CDR3 coding DNA: TGTGCCAGTAGTATAGAGGGAAGGAACTATGGCTACACCTTC.